The source of this TCR beta chain is a study of molecular identifiers for immune sequencing clone quantification (dated by TCRdb to about 2018). Concerning the study at large: For a replicate experiment, RNA from roughly 20,000 or 100,000 naive CD8 T cells was divided into five aliquots, and four of the five aliquots were sequenced. This methods study used CD8 T cells to benchmark TCR RNA copy counting and molecular-identifier clustering-based TCR repertoire sequencing (MIDCIRS).

The full study reports these points: Modeling gave roughly 2.9 recovered TCR RNA copies per cell versus about 10 by digital PCR, implying roughly 28% capture efficiency. Highly expanded clone sizes could be underestimated because identical TCR molecules may share a barcode. Without barcode sub-clustering, chimeric consensus sequences inflated TCR diversity; chimeras reached as high as 47%. A single cell's worth of spiked-in Jurkat TCR RNA was reported detectable even among under 1.1 million naive CD8 T cells. Spiked-in Jurkat TCR RNA (10 copies' worth), which is not part of the donor repertoire, was contained in the naive libraries. In CMV-specific effector cells, clones with more than 20 RNA copies accounted for over 97% of molecules, whereas in naive cells such clones accounted for under 1%.

Libraries of naive CD8 T cells were generated from roughly 21,000 to 960,000 sorted cells, with 10%, 30% or 50% of the purified RNA used. On a BD FACSAria II, naive CD8 T cells were FACS-sorted as CD8+CD4-CCR7+CD45RA+ and collected into RLT Plus buffer. To test detection sensitivity, Jurkat RNA equal to fewer than 13 TCR copies was added to samples of roughly 18,000-1,100,000 naive CD8 T cells. CD8 T cells were enriched using RosetteSep CD8+ T Cell Enrichment Cocktail and Ficoll-Paque, and the enriched cells then underwent ACK red cell lysis. Concerning this clonotype itself: It lacks a known antigen. No base qualities exist here, and no much larger clone lies one base off it.

Libraries were made using PCR. The reads were generated on a NextSeq 500. Preparation of bulk TCR libraries followed a previously described approach, with the TCR primers listed in Table S5. The Qiagen AllPrep DNA/RNA kit was used to purify total RNA. Before any analysis, reads coming from multiple sequencing runs of the same library were combined into one pool. The published analysis was carried out like this. Reads were retained only if their TCR constant sequence matched exactly, and those retained reads were trimmed to 150 nt and grouped according to their 12-nt molecular barcodes. Within each barcode group, reads were sub-clustered at a 15% Levenshtein threshold, and quality-weighted consensus sequences were built per RNA molecule. Non-functional sequences were discarded, and so were lower-count sequences lying one edit away from another sequence. On the basis of fitting two negative binomial distributions, barcode sub-clusters with fewer than 20% of the maximum read count were discarded. TCRdb's own reprocessing of the public reads used fastp at Q25 and MiXCR and kept productive beta chains. Identical CDR3 protein sequences are pooled into one entry, listed with their most common genes and DNA. The V and J calls and clone size are TCRdb's, not the authors'. Recorded for this sample are roughly 320,000 distinct CDR3 sequences; roughly a quarter of them occurred a single time. In total, the top ten clones hold around 0.74% of the sample.

For CDR1 and CDR2, the germline V gene (reference sequence) lists DFQATT and SNEGSKA. V and J lose 6 bases and 4 bases, and a span of 12 bases separates them. The CDR3 spans 12 residues, from the cysteine through the phenylalanine. The DNA shown is the 36-base CDR3, in frame from base 1. The V and J genes are TRBV20-1 and TRBJ2-5; the D gene may be TRBD1 or TRBD2, since each aligns over 5 bases. Sequencing was done on a sample of naive CD8+ T cells from blood, with Jurkat cell RNA spiked in. The label giving this sample's cell subset or site can be read as: FACS-sorted CD8+CD4-CCR7+CD45RA+ naive T cells. The receptor's source is a human donor in good health. Some libraries in this study had Jurkat cell RNA spiked in. The sequence in DNA is TGCAGTGCGCGGGTGGGGGTAGAGACCCAGTACTTC. The encoded protein is CSARVGVETQYF.